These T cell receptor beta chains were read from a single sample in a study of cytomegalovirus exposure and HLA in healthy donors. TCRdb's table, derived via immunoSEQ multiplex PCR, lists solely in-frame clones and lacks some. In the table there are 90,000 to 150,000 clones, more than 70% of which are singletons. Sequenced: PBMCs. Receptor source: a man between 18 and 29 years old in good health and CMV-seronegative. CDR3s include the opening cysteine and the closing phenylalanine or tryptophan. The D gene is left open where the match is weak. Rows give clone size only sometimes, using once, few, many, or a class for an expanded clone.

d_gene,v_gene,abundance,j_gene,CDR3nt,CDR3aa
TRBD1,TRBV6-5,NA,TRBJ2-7,TGTGCCAGCAGTGGGACAGGCTGGGAGCAGTACTTC,CASSGTGWEQYF
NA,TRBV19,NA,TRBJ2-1,TGTGCCAGTAGTATATCGGGGGTAAGCTCCTACAATGAGCAGTTCTTC,CASSISGVSSYNEQFF
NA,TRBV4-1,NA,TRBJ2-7,TGCGCCAGCAGCCAAGGTTCCGGGGTAAGCTCCTACGAGCAGTACTTC,CASSQGSGVSSYEQYF
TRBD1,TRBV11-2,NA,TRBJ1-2,TGTGCCAGCAGCTTCGGACAGGGGGGAAGGGGCTACACCTTC,CASSFGQGGRGYTF
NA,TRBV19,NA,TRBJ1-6,TGTGCCAGTAGACTCGCGGCAGGGCGTAATTCACCCCTCCACTTT,CASRLAAGRNSPLHF
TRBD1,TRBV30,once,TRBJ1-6,TGTGCCTGGGACAGGGTATCTTCACCCCTCCACTTT,CAWDRVSSPLHF
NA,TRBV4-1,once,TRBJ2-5,TGCGCCAGCAGCCAAGAACGCGGTTTGGAGACCCAGTACTTC,CASSQERGLETQYF
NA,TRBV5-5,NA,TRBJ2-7,TGTGCCAGCAGCTTCGTGAGGGGGGAGCAGTACTTC,CASSFVRGEQYF
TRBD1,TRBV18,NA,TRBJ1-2,TGTGCCAGCTCACCACGCCAGGACAGGGGAGGGTATGGCTACACCTTC,CASSPRQDRGGYGYTF
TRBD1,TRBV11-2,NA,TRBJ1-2,TGTGCCAGCAGCCGATGGGACAGCTATGGCTACACCTTC,CASSRWDSYGYTF
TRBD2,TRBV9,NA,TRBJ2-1,TGTGCCAGCAGCCCACGCAGGACGGGGGGCAATGAGCAGTTCTTC,CASSPRRTGGNEQFF
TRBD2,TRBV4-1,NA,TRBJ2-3,TGCGCCAGCAGCCATGTTCTAGCGGGAGGGCTGATTACTAGCACAGATACGCAGTATTTT,CASSHVLAGGLITSTDTQYF
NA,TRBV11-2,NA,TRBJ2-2,TGTGCCAGCAGCCCAGACACCGGGGAGCTGTTTTTT,CASSPDTGELFF
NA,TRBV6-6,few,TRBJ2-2,TGTGCCAGCAATTCCATCAGGGTGAACACCGGGGAGCTGTTTTTT,CASNSIRVNTGELFF
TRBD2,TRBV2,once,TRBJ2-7,TGTGCCACCGCAGCGGGAAATGGCTACGAGCAGTACTTC,CATAAGNGYEQYF
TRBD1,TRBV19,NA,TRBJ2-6,TGTGCCAGTAGTAAATGGACAGGGCTTTCGCCTGGGGCCAACGTCCTGACTTTC,CASSKWTGLSPGANVLTF
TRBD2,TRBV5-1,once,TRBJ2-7,TGCGCCAGCAGCCTAGGACTAGCGGGAGGAATTTCCTACGAGCAGTACTTC,CASSLGLAGGISYEQYF
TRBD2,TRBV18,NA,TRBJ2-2,TGTGCCAGCTCACCCGCCCTAGCGGGGGTCACCGGGGAGCTGTTTTTT,CASSPALAGVTGELFF
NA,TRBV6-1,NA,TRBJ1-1,TGTGCCAGCAGTGGCGGGATGATGAACACTGAAGCTTTCTTT,CASSGGMMNTEAFF
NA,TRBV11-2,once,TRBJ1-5,TGTGCCAGCAGCCGCGACAGTAATCAGCCCCAGCATTTT,CASSRDSNQPQHF
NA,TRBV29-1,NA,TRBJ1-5,TGCAGCGTTGGAGGCCCTAGCAATCAGCCCCAGCATTTT,CSVGGPSNQPQHF
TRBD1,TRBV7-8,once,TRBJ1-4,TGTGCCAGCAGCGGGGGACAGGGGGATGAAAAACTGTTTTTT,CASSGGQGDEKLFF
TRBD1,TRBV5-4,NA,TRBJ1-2,TGTGCCAGCAGCCCAGGGACAGTTTATGGCTACACCTTC,CASSPGTVYGYTF
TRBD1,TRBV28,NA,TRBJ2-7,TGTGCCAGCAGGACAGGGGGTAACGAGCAGTACTTC,CASRTGGNEQYF
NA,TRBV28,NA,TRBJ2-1,TGTGCCAGCATTGGACTACTGACTCTTAATGAGCAGTTCTTC,CASIGLLTLNEQFF
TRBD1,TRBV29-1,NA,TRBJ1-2,TGCAGCGTAATGCCTGGAGGACAGGGCTATGGCTACACCTTC,CSVMPGGQGYGYTF
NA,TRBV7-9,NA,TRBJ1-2,TGTGCCAGCAGCCGGACAGTTGAGTATGGCTACACCTTC,CASSRTVEYGYTF
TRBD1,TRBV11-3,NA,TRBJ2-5,TGTGCCAGCAGCCCAGGGGGATCGGAGAGGACCCAGTACTTC,CASSPGGSERTQYF
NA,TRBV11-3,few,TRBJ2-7,TGTGCCAGCAGCCCCCCCGGCGGCAGGGGGAGCGGGGAGCAGTACTTC,CASSPPGGRGSGEQYF
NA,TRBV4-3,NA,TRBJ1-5,TGCGCCAGCAGCCAAGATACAGATTATAGCAATCAGCCCCAGCATTTT,CASSQDTDYSNQPQHF
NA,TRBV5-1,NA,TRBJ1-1,TGCGCCAGCAGCTTGTCTGTGGTAGCCAACACTGAAGCTTTCTTT,CASSLSVVANTEAFF
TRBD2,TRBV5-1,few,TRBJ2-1,TGCGCCAGCAGCTTGATGTCTAGCGGGAGTTACAATGAGCAGTTCTTC,CASSLMSSGSYNEQFF
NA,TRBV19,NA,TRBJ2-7,TGTGCCAGTGCCTGGGCGGGGCTAAGCTCCTACGAGCAGTACTTC,CASAWAGLSSYEQYF
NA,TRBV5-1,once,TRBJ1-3,TGCGCCAGCAGCGCCAGGGTCTCTGGAAACACCATATATTTT,CASSARVSGNTIYF
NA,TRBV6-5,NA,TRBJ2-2,TGTGCCAGCAGTAGAAAACAGGGATCGACCGGGGAGCTGTTTTTT,CASSRKQGSTGELFF
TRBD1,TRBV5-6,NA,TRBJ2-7,TGTGCCAGCAGCTTTACCGACAGGGTATACGAGCAGTACTTC,CASSFTDRVYEQYF
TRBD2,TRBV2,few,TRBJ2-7,TGTGCCAGCAGTGACGTCGGACTAGCGGGAGGGACCTCCCCCGAGCAGTACTTC,CASSDVGLAGGTSPEQYF
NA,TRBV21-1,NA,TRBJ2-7,TGTGCCAGCCGGCGTAGCACAGGGGGAATTTACGAGCAGTACTTC,CASRRSTGGIYEQYF
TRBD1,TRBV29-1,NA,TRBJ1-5,TGCAGCGTCGCGACAGGGGGGTATCAGCCCCAGCATTTT,CSVATGGYQPQHF
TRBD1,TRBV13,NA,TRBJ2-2,TGTGCCAGCAGCTTAATTCACAGGGGCACCGGGGAGCTGTTTTTT,CASSLIHRGTGELFF
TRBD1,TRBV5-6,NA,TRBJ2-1,TGTGCCAGCAGCTGGGACAGTGAGCAGTTCTTC,CASSWDSEQFF
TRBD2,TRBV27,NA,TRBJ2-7,TGTGCCAGCAAACTAGCGGGGGCGTACGAGCAGTACTTC,CASKLAGAYEQYF
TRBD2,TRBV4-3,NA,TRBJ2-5,TGCGCCAGCAGCCCACATTCGGGACTAGGTTGGGAGACCCAGTACTTC,CASSPHSGLGWETQYF
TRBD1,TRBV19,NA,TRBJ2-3,TGTGCCACTAGTCAGGGGGCCTACACAGATACGCAGTATTTT,CATSQGAYTDTQYF
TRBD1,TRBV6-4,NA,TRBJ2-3,TGTGCCAGCAGAGACAGGGGAACAGATACGCAGTATTTT,CASRDRGTDTQYF
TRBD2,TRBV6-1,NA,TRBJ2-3,TGTGCCAGCAGTGGGCTAGCGGTCACAGATACGCAGTATTTT,CASSGLAVTDTQYF
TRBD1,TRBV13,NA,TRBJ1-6,TGTGCCAGCAGCTTCGGACAGGGGAATTCACCCCTCCACTTT,CASSFGQGNSPLHF
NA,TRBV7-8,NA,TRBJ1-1,TGTGCCAGCAGCCCAACCGGGGGGGGGACGAACACTGAAGCTTTCTTT,CASSPTGGGTNTEAFF
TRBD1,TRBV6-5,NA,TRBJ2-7,TGTGCCAGCAGCCGGACAGGGGGCGTATACGAGCAGTACTTC,CASSRTGGVYEQYF
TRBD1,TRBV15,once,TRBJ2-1,TGTGCCACCAGTGAAGATGGGGGCAGGGGGCTATACAATGAGCAGTTCTTC,CATSEDGGRGLYNEQFF